The rows below give T cell receptor beta chains drawn from one sample of a study of metastatic and nonmetastatic thyroid tumors. TCRdb reanalyzed the PCR reads with MiXCR. This sample carries about 93,000 clones, more than 9.5% of them seen once, and the ten largest clones take about 11%. The sequencing sample was made of blood. The origin of the receptors is a female donor with papillary thyroid cancer or a benign thyroid nodule (not recorded which). Some clones in this sample may be carry-over from other donors' samples. Both conserved end residues are part of each CDR3. The D gene is left open where the match is weak. The listing skips clone size in some rows; elsewhere it reads once, few, many or a size class.

j_call clone_size v_call d_call cdr3_aa cdr3_nt
TRBJ2-5 few TRBV7-9 TRBD1 CASSGQGFQETQYF TGTGCCAGCAGCGGACAGGGATTCCAAGAGACCCAGTACTTC
TRBJ1-6 few TRBV20-1 NA CSARDGEGFNSPLHF TGCAGTGCTAGAGATGGGGAGGGGTTCAATTCACCCCTCCACTTT
TRBJ1-5 NA TRBV20-1 NA CSARDNRDSLQPQHF TGCAGTGCTAGAGATAATCGAGACTCCCTTCAGCCCCAGCATTTT
TRBJ2-3 many TRBV13 NA CASSSTGKNPTDTQYF TGTGCCAGCAGCTCTACAGGGAAAAATCCCACAGATACGCAGTATTTT
TRBJ1-1 many TRBV5-1 NA CASSPGSTEAFF TGCGCCAGCAGCCCAGGGTCTACTGAAGCTTTCTTT
TRBJ2-2 many TRBV6-1 TRBD1 CASNPGGSGELFF TGTGCCAGCAACCCAGGGGGCTCTGGGGAGCTGTTTTTT
TRBJ2-3 NA TRBV11-2 TRBD2 CASSRSTSGSMTDTQYF TGTGCCAGCAGCCGCTCGACTAGCGGGAGTATGACAGATACGCAGTATTTT
TRBJ1-1 few TRBV10-3 TRBD1 CAITVGGREGTEAFF TGTGCCATCACGGTAGGGGGCCGGGAGGGCACTGAAGCTTTCTTT
TRBJ2-4 many TRBV6-2/TRBV6-3 NA CASSYAGATAKNIQYF TGTGCCAGCAGTTACGCTGGGGCGACGGCCAAAAACATTCAGTACTTC
TRBJ2-7 many TRBV4-3 TRBD2 CASSQGTSGKHYEQYF TGCGCCAGCAGCCAAGGGACTAGCGGAAAACACTACGAGCAGTACTTC
TRBJ1-6 once TRBV30 NA CAWSVSGLEAPLHF TGTGCCTGGAGTGTTTCGGGGCTAGAGGCACCCCTCCACTTT
TRBJ1-1 many TRBV20-1 TRBD1 CSARSDREFEAFF TGCAGTGCCAGATCGGACAGGGAATTTGAAGCTTTCTTT
TRBJ2-3 NA TRBV11-2 TRBD2 CACSLTSGSSVWDTQYF TGTGCCTGCAGCTTAACTAGCGGGAGTAGCGTTTGGGATACGCAGTATTTT
TRBJ2-2 many TRBV10-3 NA CAISENRGQNTGELFF TGTGCCATCAGTGAGAACCGGGGACAAAACACCGGGGAGCTGTTTTTT
TRBJ1-6 many TRBV4-3 TRBD1 CASSQALGDRDSPLHF TGCGCCAGCAGCCAAGCGCTCGGGGACAGGGATTCACCCCTCCACTTT
TRBJ2-2 many TRBV6-1 TRBD2 CASRAGGGRSTGELFF TGTGCCAGCAGGGCAGGTGGCGGGAGATCTACCGGGGAGCTGTTTTTT
TRBJ1-3 many TRBV4-3 NA CASSQGAQGSGNTIYF TGCGCCAGCAGCCAAGGGGCACAGGGCTCCGGAAACACCATATATTTT
TRBJ2-1 many TRBV20-1 TRBD2 CSASGTSGRARNEQFF TGCAGTGCTTCCGGGACTAGCGGGAGGGCCAGGAATGAGCAGTTCTTC
TRBJ2-2 many TRBV5-6 TRBD2 CASSLDTLAGANTGELFF TGTGCCAGCAGCTTGGATACCCTAGCGGGGGCGAACACCGGGGAGCTGTTTTTT
TRBJ2-1 many TRBV7-9 NA CASSLSGLTSYNEQFF TGTGCCAGCAGCTTATCCGGCCTGACCTCCTACAATGAGCAGTTCTTC
TRBJ2-5 many TRBV2 NA CASSWNTQETQYF TGTGCCAGCAGCTGGAACACACAAGAGACCCAGTACTTC
TRBJ2-1 many TRBV20-1 TRBD2 CSAAGTSGYNEQFF TGCAGTGCAGCCGGGACTAGCGGGTACAATGAGCAGTTCTTC
TRBJ2-7 many TRBV7-7 TRBD1 CASSLDRGGEQYF TGTGCTAGCAGCTTAGACAGGGGGGGAGAGCAGTACTTC
TRBJ1-5 many TRBV6-2/TRBV6-3 NA CASSSWGSQPQHF TGTGCCAGCAGTAGCTGGGGAAGCCAGCCCCAGCATTTT
TRBJ2-7 many TRBV14 NA CASPPSGASYEQYF TGTGCCAGCCCCCCTAGTGGGGCCTCCTACGAGCAGTACTTC
TRBJ1-1 many TRBV20-1 TRBD1 CSANPDREPKAFF TGCAGTGCTAACCCGGACAGGGAGCCCAAAGCTTTCTTT
TRBJ2-1 many TRBV4-3 NA CASSQDAELLTSPEWQFF TGCGCCAGCAGCCAAGATGCAGAGCTTCTGACTTCTCCCGAGTGGCAGTTCTTC
TRBJ2-3 few TRBV20-1 NA CSASGIGATDTQYF TGCAGTGCTTCCGGGATAGGGGCCACAGATACGCAGTATTTT
TRBJ1-5 many TRBV5-1 NA CASSLDVNQPQHF TGCGCCAGCAGCTTGGACGTCAATCAGCCCCAGCATTTT
TRBJ1-1 many TRBV28 NA CASSPLSGNTEAFF TGTGCCAGCAGTCCCCTCTCGGGGAACACTGAAGCTTTCTTT